Listed here is a single T cell receptor beta chain. The clone's antigen remains unknown. Base-call qualities are not available, and no considerably larger clone is one nucleotide away. To be included, a participant needed at least one PBMC sample from before ART initiation plus at least two post-ART samples. All participants with HIV were treated in the United States of America. Before DNA extraction, cryopreserved samples of roughly 1-10 million PBMC were thawed and washed. At the time of the earliest PBMC sample for each participant with HIV, ages ranged from 23 to 54 years. PBMC samples from each participant spanned 1-4 timepoints before ART initiation and 2-8 timepoints after ART initiation, with a median of 7 samples. For every participant, serial HIV viral load, CD4+ T-cell count, ART history and demographic data were obtained. Genomic DNA was extracted from unsorted PBMC with a Qiagen kit on a QIAcube, with processing performed in batches of 12 samples.

The germline V gene gives CDR1 as MGHDK and CDR2 as SYGVNS. The CDR3 has 14 amino acids, counting the end cysteine and phenylalanine. This entry keeps only the CDR3 DNA: 42 bases, framed from base 1. V and J are trimmed by 4 bases and 6 bases, and the gene matches miss 4 bases of the junction. The data derive from a study of long-term antiretroviral therapy in people with HIV (dated by TCRdb to between 2020 and 2023). Concerning the study at large: Collection of the earliest samples took place about a decade ahead of the 2015 WHO recommendation for immediate ART, at a time when ART was typically delayed until CD4 counts fell. No cross-contamination during QIAcube processing was shown when test extractions of a monoclonal T-cell line were performed alongside around 30 polyclonal samples. Of the 30 or so participants with HIV, ten to eleven were female. A total of 150 to 200 cryopreserved PBMC samples came from 30 or so adults with confirmed HIV infection and were collected serially over a mean of about 6 years (range 1-12). This retrospective serial study examined whether starting ART and sustained HIV suppression were associated with changes in the composition and diversity of the TRB repertoire in peripheral blood.

What the research found in general, with its limitations: Inferences about post-ART repertoire changes were limited because no data were available on ART adherence, viral resistance or therapy changes. Limited PBMC availability meant only the TCR beta chain was sequenced, without alpha chain pairing. Unsorted PBMC were profiled instead of sorted CD4+ and CD8+ T cells because pre-ART samples had limited cell numbers. HIV repertoires had narrower CDR3 length ranges than controls, and the network structure suggested an antigen-experienced repertoire that shifted only slightly toward naive after ART. At every time point, the repertoire was dominated by expanded TRB clones first identified before ART initiation, although this dominance fluctuated and, in many PLHIV, declined after ART. Samples dated from 2004 to 2017, and the ART regimens used may be less effective than current ones. ART initiation was associated with a significant increase in TRB diversity, but diversity stayed significantly below transplant donor controls even after long-term ART.

The immunoSEQ hsTCRB v3.0 assay was used at survey level resolution to sequence the TRB variable region. A depth of roughly 35,000-55,000 T-cell genomes per sample was targeted for TRB sequencing. An Illumina MiSeq with a v3 150-cycle kit was used to sequence the pooled TRB libraries. The source study handled its data this way. Repertoire analysis ran in R within a reproducible Nextflow workflow covering QC, data transformation and analysis. Custom analyses were implemented in LymphoSeq2, an R package for AIRR-Seq data exploration. After excluding a handful of samples that yielded fewer than 5000 total TRB sequences, fewer than 200 HIV repertoires remained for analysis. Of the 188 retained HIV repertoires, over 55 were collected before and approximately 130 after ART initiation. Repertoires were downsampled to 5000 TRB nucleotide sequences, with summary statistics averaged over 100 downsampling iterations. The analysis kept only TRB sequences whose CDR3 regions were at least seven amino acids long. Diversity was measured with a Shannon entropy-derived clonality score and the Gini coefficient. In the repertoire networks, any two of the top 5000 CDR3 amino acid sequences were connected whenever the two sequences differed by an edit distance of one. Antigen specificity groups and MHC restriction were predicted for TRB CDR3 amino acid sequences with GLIPH2. Known CMV, EBV, HIV or tissue antigen associations were flagged by matching CDR3 amino acid sequences against VDJdb and McPAS-TCR. Pre-ART, post-ART and control groups were compared with Wilcoxon signed-rank tests and Holm-Bonferroni correction. The immuneACCESS repertoire file appears here via TCRdb, limited to in-frame rearrangements. These files lack a portion of the clones; in checked studies, under half of the deficit traces to unresolved V genes, and the cause of the others is not known. Clonal size and the V and J genes are those of that table, whereas D and trimming came from the DNA. Within this sample are more than 20,000 clones, with around 95% of them counted one time only. The top ten hold 2.2% of the sample.

The sample consisted of unsorted PBMCs, taken around 5.2 years after starting antiretroviral therapy. The sequence came from a woman between 50 and 59 years old with HIV. Recombination joined TRBV25-1 with TRBJ2-1, with 9 central nucleotides matching TRBD2. Read as DNA, the sequence is TGTGCCAGCAGTGGGCTAGCGGGATTCAATGAGCAGTTCTTC. The encoded protein is CASSGLAGFNEQFF.